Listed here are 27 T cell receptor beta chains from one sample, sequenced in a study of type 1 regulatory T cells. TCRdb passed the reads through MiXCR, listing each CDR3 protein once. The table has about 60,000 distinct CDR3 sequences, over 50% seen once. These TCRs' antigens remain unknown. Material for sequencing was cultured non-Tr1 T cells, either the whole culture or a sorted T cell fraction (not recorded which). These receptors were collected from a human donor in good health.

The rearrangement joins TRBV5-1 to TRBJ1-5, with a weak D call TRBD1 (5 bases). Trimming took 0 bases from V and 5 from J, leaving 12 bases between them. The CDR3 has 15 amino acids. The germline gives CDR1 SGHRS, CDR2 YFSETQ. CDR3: CASSLAGTLDQPQHF. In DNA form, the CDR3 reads TGCGCCAGCAGCTTGGCCGGGACGCTTGATCAGCCCCAGCATTTT.

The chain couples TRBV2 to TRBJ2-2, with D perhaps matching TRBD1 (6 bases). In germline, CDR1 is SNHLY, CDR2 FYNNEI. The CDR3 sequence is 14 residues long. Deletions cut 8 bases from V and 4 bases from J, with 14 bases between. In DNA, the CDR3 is TGTGCCAGCGGGACACTGGCGGGCACCGGGGAGCTGTTTTTT. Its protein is CASGTLAGTGELFF.

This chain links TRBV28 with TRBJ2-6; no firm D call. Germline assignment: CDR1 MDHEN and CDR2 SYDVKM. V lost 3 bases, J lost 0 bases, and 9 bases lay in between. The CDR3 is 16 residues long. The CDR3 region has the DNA TGTGCCAGCAGTTTCTCCCCCGGCTCTGGGGCCAACGTCCTGACTTTC. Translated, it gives CASSFSPGSGANVLTF.

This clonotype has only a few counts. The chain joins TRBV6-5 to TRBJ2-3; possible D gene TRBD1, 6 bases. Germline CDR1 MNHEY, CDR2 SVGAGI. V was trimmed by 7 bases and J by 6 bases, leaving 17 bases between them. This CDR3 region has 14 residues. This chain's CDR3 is CASKPGHLADTQYF. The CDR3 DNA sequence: TGTGCCAGCAAACCGGGACACTTGGCGGATACGCAGTATTTT.

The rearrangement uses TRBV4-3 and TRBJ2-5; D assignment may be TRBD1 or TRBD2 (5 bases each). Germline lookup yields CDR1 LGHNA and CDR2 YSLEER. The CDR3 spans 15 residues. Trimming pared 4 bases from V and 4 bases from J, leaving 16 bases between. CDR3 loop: CASSPGPLGRETQYF. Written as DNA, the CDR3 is TGCGCCAGCAGCCCGGGGCCCCTAGGGCGAGAGACCCAGTACTTC.

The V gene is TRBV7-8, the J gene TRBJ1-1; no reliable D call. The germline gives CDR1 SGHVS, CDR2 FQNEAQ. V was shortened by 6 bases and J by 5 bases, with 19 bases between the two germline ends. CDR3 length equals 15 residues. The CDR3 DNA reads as TGTGCCAGCAGACCCTATGGGTGGGCCGAAACTGAAGCTTTCTTT. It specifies CASRPYGWAETEAFF.

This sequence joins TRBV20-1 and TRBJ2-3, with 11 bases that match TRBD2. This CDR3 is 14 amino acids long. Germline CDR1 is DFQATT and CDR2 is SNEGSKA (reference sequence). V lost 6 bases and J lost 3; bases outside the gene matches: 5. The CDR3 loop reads CSARLAGITDTQYF. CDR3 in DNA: TGCAGTGCGAGACTAGCGGGGATTACAGATACGCAGTATTTT.

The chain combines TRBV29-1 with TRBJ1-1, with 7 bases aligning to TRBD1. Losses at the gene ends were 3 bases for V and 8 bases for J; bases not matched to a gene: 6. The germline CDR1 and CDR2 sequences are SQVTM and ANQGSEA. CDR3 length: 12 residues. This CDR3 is CSVDQGGAEAFF. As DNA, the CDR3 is TGCAGCGTTGATCAGGGGGGCGCCGAAGCTTTCTTT.

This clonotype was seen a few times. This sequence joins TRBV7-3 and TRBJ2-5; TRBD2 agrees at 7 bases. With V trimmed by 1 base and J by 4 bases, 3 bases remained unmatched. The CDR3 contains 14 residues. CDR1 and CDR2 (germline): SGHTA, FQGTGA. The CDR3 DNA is TGTGCCAGCAGCTTAAATGGCGGGAGAGAGACCCAGTACTTC. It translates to CASSLNGGRETQYF.

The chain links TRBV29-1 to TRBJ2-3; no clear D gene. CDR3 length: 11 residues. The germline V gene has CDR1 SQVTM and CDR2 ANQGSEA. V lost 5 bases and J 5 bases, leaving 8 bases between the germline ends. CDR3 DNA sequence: TGCAGCGTTTTGGTGGGAGATACGCAGTATTTT. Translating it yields CSVLVGDTQYF.

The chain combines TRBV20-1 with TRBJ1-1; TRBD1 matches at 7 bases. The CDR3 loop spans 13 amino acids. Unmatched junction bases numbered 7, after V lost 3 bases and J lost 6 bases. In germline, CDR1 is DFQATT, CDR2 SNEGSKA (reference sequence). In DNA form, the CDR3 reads TGCAGTGCTAGTTTAACCCAGGGGGCTGAAGCTTTCTTT. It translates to CSASLTQGAEAFF.

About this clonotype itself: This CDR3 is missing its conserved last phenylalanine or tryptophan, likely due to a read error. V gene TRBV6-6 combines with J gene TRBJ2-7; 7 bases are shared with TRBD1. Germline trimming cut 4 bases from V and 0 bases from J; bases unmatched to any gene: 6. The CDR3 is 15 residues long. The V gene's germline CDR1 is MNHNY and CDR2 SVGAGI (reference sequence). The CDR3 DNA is TGTGCCAGCAGTTCCGGGACAGCTAGCTCCTACGAGCAGTACTAC. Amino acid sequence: CASSSGTASSYEQYY.

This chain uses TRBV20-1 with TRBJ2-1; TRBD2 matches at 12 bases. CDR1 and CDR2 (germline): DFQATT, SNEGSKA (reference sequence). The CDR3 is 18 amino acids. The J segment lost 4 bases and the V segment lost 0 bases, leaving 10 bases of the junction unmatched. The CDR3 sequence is CSARDPPSGRGSYNEQFF. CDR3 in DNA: TGCAGTGCTAGAGACCCTCCTAGCGGGAGGGGGTCTTACAATGAGCAGTTCTTC.

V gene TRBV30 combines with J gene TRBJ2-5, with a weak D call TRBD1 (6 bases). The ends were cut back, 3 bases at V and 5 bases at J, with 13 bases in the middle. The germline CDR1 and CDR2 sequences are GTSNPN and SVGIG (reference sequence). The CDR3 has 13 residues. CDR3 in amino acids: CAWRGLRGETQYF. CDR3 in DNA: TGTGCCTGGAGAGGTCTTAGGGGGGAGACCCAGTACTTC.

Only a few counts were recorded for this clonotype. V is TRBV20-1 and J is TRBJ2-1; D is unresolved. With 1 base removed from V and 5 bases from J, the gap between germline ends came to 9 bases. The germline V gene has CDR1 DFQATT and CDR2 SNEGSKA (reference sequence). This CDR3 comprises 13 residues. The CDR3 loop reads CSARGSQDNEQFF. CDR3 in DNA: TGCAGTGCTAGAGGCAGTCAGGACAATGAGCAGTTCTTC.

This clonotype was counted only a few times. Here the CDR3 DNA reads TGTGCCAGCAGTTTTCTCCAGCAAGAGACCCAGTACTTC. Translating gives CASSFLQQETQYF. This chain connects TRBV12-3 or TRBV12-4 to TRBJ2-5; no clear D gene. V was cut by 3 bases and J by 2 bases, with 7 bases left in between. The CDR3 covers 13 residues.

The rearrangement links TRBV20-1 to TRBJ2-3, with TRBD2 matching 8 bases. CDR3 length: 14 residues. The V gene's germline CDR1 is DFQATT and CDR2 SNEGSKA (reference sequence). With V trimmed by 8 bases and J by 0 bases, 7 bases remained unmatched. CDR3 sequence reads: CSLQLADSTDTQYF. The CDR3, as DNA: TGCAGTCTGCAACTAGCGGATAGCACAGATACGCAGTATTTT.

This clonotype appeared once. The CDR3 sequence is CASSLYRQEKLFF. The CDR3 DNA reads TGTGCCAGCAGCTTGTACCGCCAGGAAAAACTGTTTTTT. The gene calls are TRBV7-9 and TRBJ1-4; D gene ambiguous. V dropped 3 bases and J dropped 8 bases, with 10 bases sitting between them. Germline V CDR1 and CDR2: SEHNR, FQNEAQ (reference sequence). The CDR3 consists of 13 residues.

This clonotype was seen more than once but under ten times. The CDR3 sequence: CASSELGTGATNYGYTF. For the CDR3, the DNA is TGTGCCAGCAGTGAACTGGGGACAGGGGCGACCAACTATGGCTACACCTTC. This chain connects TRBV25-1 to TRBJ1-2, with 10 bases identical to TRBD1. This CDR3 spans 17 amino acids. Germline CDR1 is MGHDK and CDR2 is SYGVNS. The ends lost 2 bases at V and 2 bases at J; junction bases unmatched: 8.

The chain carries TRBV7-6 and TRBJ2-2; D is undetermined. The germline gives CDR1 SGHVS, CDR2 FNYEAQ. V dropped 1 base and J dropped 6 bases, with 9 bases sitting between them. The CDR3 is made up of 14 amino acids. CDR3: CASSLDIGSGELFF. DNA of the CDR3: TGTGCCAGCAGCTTAGATATCGGTTCCGGGGAGCTGTTTTTT.

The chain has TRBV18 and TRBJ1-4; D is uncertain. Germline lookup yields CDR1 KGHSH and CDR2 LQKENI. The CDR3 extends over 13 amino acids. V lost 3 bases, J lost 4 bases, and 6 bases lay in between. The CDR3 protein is CASSPRGNEKLFF. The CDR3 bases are TGTGCCAGCTCACCGCGAGGTAATGAAAAACTGTTTTTT.

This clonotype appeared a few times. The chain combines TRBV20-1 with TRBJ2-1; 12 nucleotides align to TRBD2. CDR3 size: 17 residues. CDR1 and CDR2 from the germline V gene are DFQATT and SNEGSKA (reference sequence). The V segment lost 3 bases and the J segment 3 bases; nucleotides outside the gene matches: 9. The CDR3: CSASKTSGSSLYNEQFF. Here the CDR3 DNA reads TGCAGTGCTAGTAAGACTAGCGGGAGCTCTCTCTACAATGAGCAGTTCTTC.

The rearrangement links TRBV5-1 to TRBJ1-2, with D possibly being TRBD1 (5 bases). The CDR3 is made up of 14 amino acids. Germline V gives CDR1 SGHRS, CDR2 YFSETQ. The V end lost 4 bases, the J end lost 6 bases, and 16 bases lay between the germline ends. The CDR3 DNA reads TGCGCCAGCAGCACCGAGCCAGGGATCGATGGCTACACCTTC. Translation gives CASSTEPGIDGYTF.

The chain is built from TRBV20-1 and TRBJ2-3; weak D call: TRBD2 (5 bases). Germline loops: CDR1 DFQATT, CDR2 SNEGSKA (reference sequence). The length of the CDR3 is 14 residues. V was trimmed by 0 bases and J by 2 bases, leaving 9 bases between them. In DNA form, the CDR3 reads TGCAGTGCTAGAGATCCCGGGGTCACAGATACGCAGTATTTT. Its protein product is CSARDPGVTDTQYF.

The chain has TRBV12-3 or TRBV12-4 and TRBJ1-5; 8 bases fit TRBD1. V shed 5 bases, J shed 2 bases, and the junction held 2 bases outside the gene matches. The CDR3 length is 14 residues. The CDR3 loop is CASSQGARNQPQHF. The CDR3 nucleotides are TGTGCCAGCAGTCAGGGGGCTCGCAATCAGCCCCAGCATTTT.

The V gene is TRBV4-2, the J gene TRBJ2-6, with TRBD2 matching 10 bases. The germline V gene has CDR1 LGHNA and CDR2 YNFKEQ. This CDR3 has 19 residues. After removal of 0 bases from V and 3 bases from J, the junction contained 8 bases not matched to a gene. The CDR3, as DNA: TGTGCCAGCAGCCAAGAGACTAGCGGGTTCCTTTTTGGGGCCAACGTCCTGACTTTC. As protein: CASSQETSGFLFGANVLTF.

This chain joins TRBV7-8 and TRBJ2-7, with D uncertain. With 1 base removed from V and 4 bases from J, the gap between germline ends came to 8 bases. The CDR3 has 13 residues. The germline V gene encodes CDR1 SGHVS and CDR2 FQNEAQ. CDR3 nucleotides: TGTGCCAGCAGCTTAGGTCCAGTATACGAGCAGTACTTC. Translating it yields CASSLGPVYEQYF. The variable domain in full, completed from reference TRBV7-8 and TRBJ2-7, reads GAGVSQSPRYKVAKRGQDVALRCDPISGHVSLFWYQQALGQGPEFLTYFQNEAQLDKSGLPSDRFFAERPEGSVSTLKIQRTQQEDSAVYLCASSLGPVYEQYFGPGTRLTVT.